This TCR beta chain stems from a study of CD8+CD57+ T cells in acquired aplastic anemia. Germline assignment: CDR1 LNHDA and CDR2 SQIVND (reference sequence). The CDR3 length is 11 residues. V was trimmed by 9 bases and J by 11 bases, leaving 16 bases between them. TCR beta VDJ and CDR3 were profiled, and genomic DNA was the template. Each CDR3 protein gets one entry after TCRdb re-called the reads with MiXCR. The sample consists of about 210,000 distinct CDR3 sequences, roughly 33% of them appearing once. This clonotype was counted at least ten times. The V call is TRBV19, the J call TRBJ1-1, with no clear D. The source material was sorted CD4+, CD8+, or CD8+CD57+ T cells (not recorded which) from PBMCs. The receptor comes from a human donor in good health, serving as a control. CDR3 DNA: TGTGCCAGCGTCGGAGCCGTGAGGGCTTTCTTT. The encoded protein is CASVGAVRAFF. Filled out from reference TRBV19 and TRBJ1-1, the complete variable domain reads DGGITQSPKYLFRKEGQNVTLSCEQNLNHDAMYWYRQDPGQGLRLIYYSQIVNDFQKGDIAEGYSVSREKKESFPLTVTSAQKNPTAFYLCASVGAVRAFFGQGTRLTVV.